The entry that follows covers one T cell receptor beta chain sequence. Some clones are missing from TCRdb's copy, which holds only in-frame ones; the method was immunoSEQ multiplex PCR. Among 35,000 to 45,000 clones listed, approximately 90% were seen once. This entry belongs to a study of T cell changes during pregnancy in multiple sclerosis. This receptor was obtained from a female donor in good health, enrolled as a control in a pregnancy study. The sample consisted of CD4+ T cells from peripheral blood mononuclear cells, taken in the first trimester of pregnancy.

CDR3 DNA sequence: TGTGCCAGCAGTGCCCCCGCGGGACAGGGGCTGTTAAACTATGGCTACACCTTC. Translating it yields CASSAPAGQGLLNYGYTF. The V and J genes are TRBV6-1 and TRBJ1-2; the match to TRBD1 covers 10 bases. The CDR3 totals 18 residues. Germline CDR1 and CDR2: MNHNS and SASEGT. V dropped 4 bases and J dropped 2; count of bases not matched to a gene: 13.